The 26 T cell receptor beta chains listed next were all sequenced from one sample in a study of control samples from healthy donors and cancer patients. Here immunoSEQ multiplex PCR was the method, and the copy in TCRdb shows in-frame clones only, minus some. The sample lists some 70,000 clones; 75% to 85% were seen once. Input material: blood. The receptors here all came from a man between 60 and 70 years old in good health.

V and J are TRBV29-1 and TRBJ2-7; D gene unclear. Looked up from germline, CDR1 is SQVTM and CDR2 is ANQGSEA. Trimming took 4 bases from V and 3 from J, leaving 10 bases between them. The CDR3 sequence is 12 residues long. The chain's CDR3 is CSVGTGNYEQYF. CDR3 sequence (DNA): TGCAGCGTTGGGACGGGTAACTACGAGCAGTACTTC.

In nucleotides, the CDR3 is TGTGCCTGGGGGACAGGGAATAGCAATCAGCCCCAGCATTTT. Protein sequence: CAWGTGNSNQPQHF. The rearrangement joins TRBV30 to TRBJ1-5, with TRBD1 identical over 9 bases. This CDR3 is 14 amino acids long. In germline, CDR1 is GTSNPN, CDR2 SVGIG (reference sequence). Germline trimming cut 5 bases from V and 0 bases from J; bases unmatched to any gene: 2.

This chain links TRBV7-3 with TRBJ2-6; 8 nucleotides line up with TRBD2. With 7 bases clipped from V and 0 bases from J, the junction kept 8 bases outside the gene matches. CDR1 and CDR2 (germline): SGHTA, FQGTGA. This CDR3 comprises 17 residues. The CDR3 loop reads CASTGGATSSGANVLTF. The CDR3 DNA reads TGTGCCAGCACCGGGGGGGCCACGAGCTCTGGGGCCAACGTCCTGACTTTC.

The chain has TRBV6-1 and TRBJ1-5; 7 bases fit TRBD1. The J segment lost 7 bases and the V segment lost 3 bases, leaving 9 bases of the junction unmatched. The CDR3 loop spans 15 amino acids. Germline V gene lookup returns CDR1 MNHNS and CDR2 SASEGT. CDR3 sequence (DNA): TGTGCCAGCAGTGACCGACAGGGCTTGGGGCAGCCCCAGCATTTT. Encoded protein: CASSDRQGLGQPQHF.

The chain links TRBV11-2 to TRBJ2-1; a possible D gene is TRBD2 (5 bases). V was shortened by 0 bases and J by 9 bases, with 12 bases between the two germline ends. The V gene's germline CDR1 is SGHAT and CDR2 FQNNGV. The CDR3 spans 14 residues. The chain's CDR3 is CASSLDTPSGEQFF. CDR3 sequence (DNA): TGTGCCAGCAGCTTAGATACCCCCAGCGGTGAGCAGTTCTTC.

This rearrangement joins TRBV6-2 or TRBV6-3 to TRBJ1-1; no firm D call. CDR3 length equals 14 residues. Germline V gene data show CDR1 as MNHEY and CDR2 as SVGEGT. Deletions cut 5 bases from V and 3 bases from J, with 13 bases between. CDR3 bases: TGTGCCAGCAGTCCCTTGAATGGGGACACTGAAGCTTTCTTT. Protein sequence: CASSPLNGDTEAFF.

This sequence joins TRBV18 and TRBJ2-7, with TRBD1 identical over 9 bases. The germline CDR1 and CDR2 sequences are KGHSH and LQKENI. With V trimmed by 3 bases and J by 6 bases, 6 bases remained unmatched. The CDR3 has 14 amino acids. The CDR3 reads CASSPSDRGAEQYF. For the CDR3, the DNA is TGTGCCAGCTCACCTTCGGACAGGGGTGCCGAGCAGTACTTC.

In DNA form, the CDR3 reads TGTGCCAGCAGCGGGGGGAGGGGATACGGGGAGCTGTTTTTT. This translates into CASSGGRGYGELFF. The chain combines TRBV5-6 with TRBJ2-2; TRBD2 matches at 7 bases. Germline lookup yields CDR1 SGHDT and CDR2 YYEEEE. Germline trimming cut 4 bases from V and 7 bases from J; bases unmatched to any gene: 7. The CDR3 extends over 14 amino acids.

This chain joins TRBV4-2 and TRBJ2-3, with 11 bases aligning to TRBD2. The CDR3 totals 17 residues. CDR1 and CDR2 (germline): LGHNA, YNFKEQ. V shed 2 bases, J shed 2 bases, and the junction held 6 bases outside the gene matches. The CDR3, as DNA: TGTGCCAGCAGCCAAACCCGGACTAGCGGGCCCACAGATACGCAGTATTTT. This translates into CASSQTRTSGPTDTQYF.

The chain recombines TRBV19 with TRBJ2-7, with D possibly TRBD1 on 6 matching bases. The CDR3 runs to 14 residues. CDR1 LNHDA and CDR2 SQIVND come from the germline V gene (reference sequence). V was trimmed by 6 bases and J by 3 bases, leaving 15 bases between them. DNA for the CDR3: TGTGCCAGTAGCATCGGGACAACGAACTACGAGCAGTACTTC. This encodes CASSIGTTNYEQYF.

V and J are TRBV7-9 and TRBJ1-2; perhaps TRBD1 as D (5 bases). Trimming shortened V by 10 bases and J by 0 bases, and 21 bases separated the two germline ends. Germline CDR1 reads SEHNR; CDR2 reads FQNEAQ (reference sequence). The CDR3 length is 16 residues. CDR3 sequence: CAIPRWGVRSNYGYTF. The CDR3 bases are TGTGCCATCCCCCGTTGGGGGGTTAGGTCTAACTATGGCTACACCTTC.

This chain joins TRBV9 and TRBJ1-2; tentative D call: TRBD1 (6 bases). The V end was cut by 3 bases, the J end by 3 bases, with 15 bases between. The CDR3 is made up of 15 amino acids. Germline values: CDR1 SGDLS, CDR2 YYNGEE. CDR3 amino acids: CASSGGTSLYYGYTF. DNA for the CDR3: TGTGCCAGCAGCGGAGGGACATCCCTTTACTATGGCTACACCTTC.

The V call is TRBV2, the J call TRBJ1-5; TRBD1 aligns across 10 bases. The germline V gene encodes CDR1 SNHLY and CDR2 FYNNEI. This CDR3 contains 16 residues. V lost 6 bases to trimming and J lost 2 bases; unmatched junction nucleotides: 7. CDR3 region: CASRQDRGRGNQPQHF. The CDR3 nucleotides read TGTGCCAGCAGGCAAGACAGGGGGCGAGGCAATCAGCCCCAGCATTTT.

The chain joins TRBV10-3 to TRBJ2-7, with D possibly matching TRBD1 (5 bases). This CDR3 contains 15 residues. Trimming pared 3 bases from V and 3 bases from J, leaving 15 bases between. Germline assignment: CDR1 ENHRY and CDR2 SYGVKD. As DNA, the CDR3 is TGTGCCATCAGTGATAGTTTAGGGGCCGGCTACGAGCAGTACTTC. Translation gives CAISDSLGAGYEQYF.

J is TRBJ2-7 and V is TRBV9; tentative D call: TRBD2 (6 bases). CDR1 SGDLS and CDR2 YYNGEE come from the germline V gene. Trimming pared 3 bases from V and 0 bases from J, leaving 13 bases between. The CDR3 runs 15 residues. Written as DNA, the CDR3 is TGTGCCAGCAGCGGTACTAGCCCTAACTCCTACGAGCAGTACTTC. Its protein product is CASSGTSPNSYEQYF.

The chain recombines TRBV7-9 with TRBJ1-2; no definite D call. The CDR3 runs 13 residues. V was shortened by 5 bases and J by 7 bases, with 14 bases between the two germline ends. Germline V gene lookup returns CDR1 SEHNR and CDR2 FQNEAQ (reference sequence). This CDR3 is CASSPVGSSGYTF. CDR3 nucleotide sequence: TGTGCCAGCAGCCCCGTCGGTTCCTCTGGCTACACCTTC.

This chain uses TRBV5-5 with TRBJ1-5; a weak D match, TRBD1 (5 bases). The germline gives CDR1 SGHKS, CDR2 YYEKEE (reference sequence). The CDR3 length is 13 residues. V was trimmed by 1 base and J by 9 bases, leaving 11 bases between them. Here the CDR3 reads CASSLTGDGPQHF. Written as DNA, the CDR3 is TGTGCCAGCAGCTTGACAGGCGACGGGCCCCAGCATTTT.

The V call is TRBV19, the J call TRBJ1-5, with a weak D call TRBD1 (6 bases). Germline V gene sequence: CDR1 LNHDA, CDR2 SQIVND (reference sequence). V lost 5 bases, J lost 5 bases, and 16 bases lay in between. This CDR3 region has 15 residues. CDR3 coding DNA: TGTGCCAGTAGTCTCCCTGTGGGGGGCCATCAGCCCCAGCATTTT. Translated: CASSLPVGGHQPQHF. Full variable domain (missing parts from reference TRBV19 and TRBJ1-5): DGGITQSPKYLFRKEGQNVTLSCEQNLNHDAMYWYRQDPGQGLRLIYYSQIVNDFQKGDIAEGYSVSREKKESFPLTVTSAQKNPTAFYLCASSLPVGGHQPQHFGDGTRLSIL.

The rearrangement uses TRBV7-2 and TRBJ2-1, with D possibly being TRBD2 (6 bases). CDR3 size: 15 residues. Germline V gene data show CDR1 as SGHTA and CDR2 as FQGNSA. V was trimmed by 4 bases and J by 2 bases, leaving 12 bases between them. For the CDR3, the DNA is TGTGCCAGCAGCTCTTATAGCGGAACCTACAATGAGCAGTTCTTC. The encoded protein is CASSSYSGTYNEQFF.

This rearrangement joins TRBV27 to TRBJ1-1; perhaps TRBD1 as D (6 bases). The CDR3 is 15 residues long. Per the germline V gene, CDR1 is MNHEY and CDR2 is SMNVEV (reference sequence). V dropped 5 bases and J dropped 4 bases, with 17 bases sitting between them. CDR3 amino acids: CASSPSGAVGTEAFF. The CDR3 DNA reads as TGTGCCAGCAGTCCCTCAGGGGCGGTAGGCACTGAAGCTTTCTTT.

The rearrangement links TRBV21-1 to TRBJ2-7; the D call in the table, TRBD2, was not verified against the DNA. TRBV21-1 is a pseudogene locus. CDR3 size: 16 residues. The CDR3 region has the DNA TGTGCCAGCAGCGAACCCCGGGGTATTCCCTCCTACGAGCAGTACTTC. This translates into CASSEPRGIPSYEQYF.

The DNA of the CDR3 is TGCAGCGTTGCGGGGACAGGCACCCGTAAGGGCGGATACGAGCAGTACTTC. This gives the protein CSVAGTGTRKGGYEQYF. This chain connects TRBV29-1 to TRBJ2-7; TRBD1 agrees at 8 bases. V gave up 4 bases and J gave up 4 bases; unmatched junction bases: 18. The CDR3 spans 17 residues. Germline assignment: CDR1 SQVTM and CDR2 ANQGSEA.

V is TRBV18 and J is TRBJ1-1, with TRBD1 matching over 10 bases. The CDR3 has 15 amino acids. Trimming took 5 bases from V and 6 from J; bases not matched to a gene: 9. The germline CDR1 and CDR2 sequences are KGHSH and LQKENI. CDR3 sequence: CASSKDRGTNAEAFF. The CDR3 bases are TGTGCCAGCTCAAAGGACAGGGGGACTAACGCTGAAGCTTTCTTT.

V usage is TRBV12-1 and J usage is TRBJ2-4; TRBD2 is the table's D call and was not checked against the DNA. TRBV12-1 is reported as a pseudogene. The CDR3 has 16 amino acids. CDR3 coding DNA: TGTGCCAGCAGCTTTCCCAACTTAGACGGGGGGGACATTCAGTACTTC. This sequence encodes CASSFPNLDGGDIQYF.

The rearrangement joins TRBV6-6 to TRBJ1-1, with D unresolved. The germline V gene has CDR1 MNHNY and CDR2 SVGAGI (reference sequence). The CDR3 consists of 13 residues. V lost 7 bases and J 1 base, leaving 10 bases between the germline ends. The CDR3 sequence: CASNEDGNTEAFF. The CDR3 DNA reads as TGTGCCAGCAACGAAGACGGGAACACTGAAGCTTTCTTT.

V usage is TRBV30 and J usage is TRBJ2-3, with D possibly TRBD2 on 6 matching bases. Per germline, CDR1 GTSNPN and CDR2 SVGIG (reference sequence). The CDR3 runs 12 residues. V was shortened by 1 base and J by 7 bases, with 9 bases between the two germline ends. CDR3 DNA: TGTGCCTGGAGTGGGGACTCATATACGCAGTATTTT. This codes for CAWSGDSYTQYF.